This TCR beta chain was recorded in a study of shared clonotypes between healthy human individuals. Assay: immunoSEQ multiplex PCR; the TCRdb copy retains only in-frame clones and omits some. The repertoire has approximately 1.5 million clones, 95% to 99% of them found once; the top ten carry roughly 0.4%. Each donor was a Caucasian adult residing in Nashville, Tennessee. V shed 9 bases, J shed 7 bases, and the junction held 8 bases outside the gene matches. The CDR3 covers 14 residues. The germline CDR1 and CDR2 sequences are LNHDA and SQIVND (reference sequence). The material sequenced was naive CD4+ T cells sorted from blood. As to subset: CD45RA+ positively selected. The chain joins TRBV19 to TRBJ1-5; 11 bases match TRBD1. The TCR comes from a man aged 25 to 40 in good health. For the CDR3, the DNA is TGTGCCAGCGCCGCCGGGACAGGGGGGCAGCCCCAGCATTTT. Encoded protein: CASAAGTGGQPQHF. The full variable domain, completed using reference TRBV19 and TRBJ1-5, is DGGITQSPKYLFRKEGQNVTLSCEQNLNHDAMYWYRQDPGQGLRLIYYSQIVNDFQKGDIAEGYSVSREKKESFPLTVTSAQKNPTAFYLCASAAGTGGQPQHFGDGTRLSIL.